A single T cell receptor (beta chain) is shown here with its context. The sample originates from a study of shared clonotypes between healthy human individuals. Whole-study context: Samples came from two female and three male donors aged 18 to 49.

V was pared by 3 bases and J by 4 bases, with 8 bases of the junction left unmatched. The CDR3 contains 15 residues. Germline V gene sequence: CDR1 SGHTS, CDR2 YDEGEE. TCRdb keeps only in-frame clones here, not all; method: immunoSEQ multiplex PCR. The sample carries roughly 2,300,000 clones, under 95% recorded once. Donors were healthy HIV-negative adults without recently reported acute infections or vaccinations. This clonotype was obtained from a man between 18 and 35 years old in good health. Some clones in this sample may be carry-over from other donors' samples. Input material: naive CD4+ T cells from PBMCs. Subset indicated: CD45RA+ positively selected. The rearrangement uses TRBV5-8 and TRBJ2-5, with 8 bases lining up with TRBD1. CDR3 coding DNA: TGTGCCAGCAGCTCCGACGGCACAGGGGGAGAGACCCAGTACTTC. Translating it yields CASSSDGTGGETQYF.